This T cell receptor (beta chain) was recorded in a study of cytomegalovirus exposure and HLA in healthy donors. Across the whole study: Prior work identified under 130 million unique TCR beta sequences in approximately 180 million T cells.

This CDR3 is built from 15 residues. Germline V gives CDR1 LGHNA, CDR2 YSLEER. V shed 3 bases, J shed 10 bases, and the junction held 9 bases outside the gene matches. Use of 60 Vbeta and 13 Jbeta primers characterized the PCR. Profiled with immunoSEQ multiplex PCR; TCRdb holds only in-frame clones, not every one. The table lists some 120,000 clones, 80% of them singletons. Study-wide results and caveats: Analyses of presence/absence relied on an assumption of roughly uniform sequencing depth across donors. Productive status was seen about 87% or about 30% of the time for most TCR beta V segments in an earlier analysis.

Note on this clone: What it binds is unknown.

The receptor comes from a male donor in good health and CMV-seronegative. The chain is built from TRBV4-3 and TRBJ1-6, with 7 bases that match TRBD1. Material for sequencing was PBMCs. The CDR3 region has the DNA TGCGCCAGCAGCCACCTCGGACAGGCCCAATCACCCCTCCACTTT. Translation gives CASSHLGQAQSPLHF.